What follows is one TCR beta chain and its context. This sample is drawn from a study of shared clonotypes between healthy human individuals. The CDR3 runs 10 residues. CDR1 and CDR2 (germline): DFQATT, SNEGSKA (reference sequence). Trimming stripped 5 bases from V and 8 bases from J, with 6 bases between. Assay used: immunoSEQ multiplex PCR; TCRdb lists only in-frame clones, some missing. The table shows 1,400,000 or so clones, with 98% to 99% occurring only once. The source material was naive CD4+ T cells sorted from blood. Stated subset: CD45RA+ positively selected. This chain uses TRBV20-1 with TRBJ1-4; D not certain. The source of this sequence is a man under 40 in good health. CDR3: CSAAGEKLFF. The CDR3 DNA is TGCAGTGCTGCGGGAGAAAAACTGTTTTTT.